This T cell receptor beta chain was recorded in a study of memory CD4+ T cells and cytomegalovirus serostatus. Study conclusions and caveats: Suggested: most of the CMV-linked TCR signature lies in CD4+ memory cells.

Authors' processing steps: After removing out-of-frame reads, approximately 2 million distinct TCRbeta sequences remained. Produced via immunoSEQ multiplex PCR; TCRdb's table is partial and in-frame only. V and J calls and clone size are copied from that table; D and trimming were computed from the DNA. The profile shows around 50,000 clones, roughly 78% of them singletons. The sort gate was single viable CD3+CD4+CD8-CD45RO+ cells for memory CD4+ T cells. Serum IgG to CMV pp150, pp28, p38 and p52 defined serostatus. After thawing, CD4+ T cells were positively selected. V lost 5 bases and J lost 2, with 16 bases in between. This CDR3 contains 16 residues. Germline CDR1 is LNHDA and CDR2 is SQIVND (reference sequence). On this clone itself: The antigen remains undetermined.

The origin of this receptor is an adult in good health and CMV-seronegative. Sequencing was done on a sample of memory CD4+ T cells from blood. V and J are TRBV19 and TRBJ2-1; D gene unclear. The CDR3 DNA reads as TGTGCCAGTAGTGACCGATCCTCCTCGGCCTACAATGAGCAGTTCTTC. It codes for CASSDRSSSAYNEQFF. Full variable domain (missing parts from reference TRBV19 and TRBJ2-1): DGGITQSPKYLFRKEGQNVTLSCEQNLNHDAMYWYRQDPGQGLRLIYYSQIVNDFQKGDIAEGYSVSREKKESFPLTVTSAQKNPTAFYLCASSDRSSSAYNEQFFGPGTRLTVL.